This T cell receptor (beta chain) was found in a study of shared clonotypes between healthy human individuals. Study-wide context: Samples came from two female and three male donors aged 18 to 49.

As to this clone: Other DNA sequences in this sample translate to the same CDR3.

Positive CCR7 selection of CD45RO-negative cells yielded the naive CD8 cells, and terminally differentiated effector memory CD45RA+ cells were excluded. Donation came from healthy HIV-negative adults that had no recent acute infections or vaccinations. This CDR3 has 15 residues. The germline V gene has CDR1 MGHRA and CDR2 YSYEKL. Unmatched junction bases numbered 5, after V lost 0 bases and J lost 4 bases. Measured with immunoSEQ multiplex PCR; TCRdb has only the in-frame clones, and not every one. The sample contains roughly 1,800,000 clones, less than 95% of which appear only once. Sample: naive CD8+ T cells sorted from blood. The rearrangement links TRBV4-1 to TRBJ2-7, with TRBD2 identical over 8 bases. The receptor comes from a man aged 18 to 29 in good health. The chain's CDR3 is CASSQDPAGVYEQYF. CDR3 in DNA: TGCGCCAGCAGCCAAGACCCAGCGGGAGTTTACGAGCAGTACTTC.